The entry that follows covers one T cell receptor beta chain sequence. In this sample, this clonotype turned up many times. What antigen it recognizes has not been identified. Base qualities are not at hand, and no much larger clone is one base apart. The TCR beta CDR3 regions were amplified from the RNA transcripts. A first-round RT-PCR of the TCR CDR3 used the HTBI primer set with the Qiagen OneStep RT-PCR kit. The libraries were constructed in a second round of multiplex PCR and then size-selected and purified. Libraries were sequenced paired-end with 100 bp reads on an Illumina HiSeq2000. The study's own analysis went as follows. SOAPnuke was used to process the raw data, with reads discarded if the reads contained adapters or uncalled bases, had a mean Phred below 15, or lacked an exact constant-primer or identifier match. High-quality paired reads were merged with COPE v1.2.5, and unique nucleotide sequences were defined as clonotypes. MiTCR v1.1 was used to align the clonotypes against IMGT TRBV, TRBD and TRBJ reference segments. Analysis was restricted to V-J combinations with a frequency above 0.0001, which covered just over 98% of repertoires. A TCS score was defined as the ratio of F50 (clonal expansion) to E x V (chaos), with BLOSUM62-based TCRdist applied between CDR3 peptides within each V-J. Welch's t-statistics and random forest reduced several hundred V-J features to fewer than 15, which were used in a naive Bayes classifier (R e1071). The similarity between thyroid and blood repertoires was quantified using the Morisita-Horn index. TCRdb reprocessed the public reads (quality trimming at Q25 with fastp, clone calling with MiXCR) and kept in-frame beta chains. A single entry per CDR3 protein holds the most common genes and DNA from its merged rows. Here the V and J calls rest on TCRdb's processing, not on the authors' analysis. Within this sample are about 680,000 distinct CDR3 sequences, with roughly a third of them counted one time only. The ten biggest clones cover around 32% of the sample.

These data belong to a study of T cells in Graves' hyperthyroidism and ophthalmopathy (dated 2019 in TCRdb). Turning to the overall study: Peripheral blood samples were taken at initial diagnosis, before any treatment was given. After sampling, hyperthyroidism patients received methimazole starting at 30 mg daily, and ophthalmopathy patients received high-dose intravenous methylprednisolone. Whether ophthalmopathy could be predicted prospectively was tested in an independent validation cohort made up of approximately 19 hyperthyroidism patients plus 17 patients who later progressed to ophthalmopathy. In addition, the study compared T-cell repertoires in thyroid tissue and in blood from six Graves' hyperthyroidism patients. To identify TCR V-J signatures that set the groups apart, the researchers used a discovery cohort of 100 patients, made up of 40 to 45 with Graves' ophthalmopathy and 57 with stable Graves' hyperthyroidism. For training and testing, the 100 or so patients in the discovery cohort were randomly divided in a 7:3 ratio. TCR Vbeta CDR3 sequencing of 120 to 150 peripheral blood samples (over 40 ophthalmopathy, roughly 72 hyperthyroidism and approximately 17 progressor patients) is reported in the paper. Overall study results and their limits: A model built on a 13 V-J signature distinguished ophthalmopathy from stable hyperthyroidism, reaching around 87% sensitivity and approximately 81% specificity in cross-validation and 80%/75% in testing. Blood samples also contained most of the expanded thyroid clonotypes (frequency above 0.001), which suggests that blood repertoires may reflect thyroid immune responses. Sample size was not statistically predetermined, and investigators were not blinded to group allocation. In validation, the model predicted progression to ophthalmopathy with approximately 71% sensitivity and 72% to 85% specificity, a median of 6.5 months before onset.

At the junction V is shortened by 2 bases and J by 4 bases, with 14 bases in between. Inclusive of the bounding cysteine and phenylalanine, the CDR3 is 15 residues long. Only the CDR3 part of the read is kept: 45 bases, read in frame from the first base. Via the germline V gene (reference sequence), CDR1 is SEHNR and CDR2 FQNEAQ. Stable Graves' hyperthyroidism was defined as no progression to ophthalmopathy during 18 months of follow-up. Hyperthyroidism patients were newly diagnosed, had a disease duration of under 2 months, and were aged 18 to 65 years. Patients with uncontrolled infections, other autoimmune diseases, pregnancy or lactation were excluded. Diagnoses were based on clinical symptoms, serum thyroxine and TRAb, thyroid ultrasound and orbital computed tomography. PBMCs were separated from 10 ml of fresh peripheral blood using Ficoll-Paque density gradient centrifugation. Total RNA was extracted with Trizol reagent, and quality was checked on an Agilent 2100 Bioanalyzer.

Sequenced sample: blood. This clonotype originated in a woman aged 40 to 50 with Graves' hyperthyroidism. The rearrangement joined TRBV7-9 to TRBJ2-5, with TRBD1 as a weak D call on 6 bases. The DNA is as follows: TGTGCCAGCAGCTTATCATGGACAGTCGGAGAGACCCAGTACTTC. Translated, it gives CASSLSWTVGETQYF. The CDR3 plus the reference TRBV7-9 and TRBJ2-5 genes for the other parts give the full variable domain: DTGVSQNPRHKITKRGQNVTFRCDPISEHNRLYWYRQTLGQGPEFLTYFQNEAQLEKSRLLSDRFSAERPKGSFSTLEIQRTEQGDSAMYLCASSLSWTVGETQYFGPGTRLLVL.